The source of this T cell receptor (beta chain) is a study of beta chain features in type 1 diabetes. CDR1 is SQVTM and CDR2 is ANQGSEA in the germline V gene. The V end lost 1 base, the J end lost 3 bases, and 7 bases lay between the germline ends. The CDR3 loop spans 12 amino acids. The authors reverse transcribed all of the isolated RNA, so sequencing captured expressed TCRB transcripts. TCRdb's table, derived via immunoSEQ multiplex PCR, lists solely in-frame clones and lacks some. The sample has approximately 400,000 clones, over 12% seen once; the top ten hold about 0.018%. The genes are TRBV29-1 and TRBJ2-7; D not resolved. The receptor comes from a woman aged 18-30 years in good health. Sequencing used naive CD4+ T cells from blood. The CDR3 DNA reads TGCAGCGTTGAAGGCAGGAACTACGAGCAGTACTTC. This sequence encodes CSVEGRNYEQYF.